This entry is about one T cell receptor beta chain. The specificity of this receptor is unknown. No base quality values were provided; no much bigger clone lies one nucleotide off. This entry is derived from a study of CD8 T cells in ankylosing spondylitis (TCRdb year 2017). About the investigation overall: T cell receptor beta repertoires were profiled in healthy donors and ankylosing spondylitis patients so that disease-linked TCR variants could be found. The full study cohort comprised 25 or so ankylosing spondylitis patients and 110 or so healthy donors. Peripheral blood was sampled, and synovial fluid was also collected from ankylosing spondylitis patients.

Study-wide conclusions, independent of this receptor: A CD8+ phenotype was shown by the disease-linked clones, which were found at relatively low frequencies in peripheral blood. Blood from ankylosing spondylitis patients appeared to be characterized by a TCR beta motif composed of about eight highly homologous amino acid variants. Some TCR beta motif variants had previously been reported in synovial fluid and blood of reactive arthritis patients, which suggested common disease-initiation mechanisms. The disease-linked clones were reported as significantly enriched in matched synovial fluid samples from ankylosing spondylitis patients.

The CDR3 spans 18 residues, from the cysteine through the phenylalanine. Of the read, only the CDR3 DNA is kept; its 54 bases are in frame from base 1. The germline V gene supplies CDR1 ENHRY and CDR2 SYGVKD. Trimming costs V 0 bases and J 0 bases, and their ends lie 15 bases apart. The sample was run on an Illumina HiSeq 2500. Quantitative 5'-RACE with molecular barcodes was the method used to prepare the TCR beta libraries. For the original study's pipeline: A new computational method, built on a probabilistic model of VDJ rearrangement, was used to identify disease-linked TCR variants. Starting from the raw public reads, TCRdb applied fastp trimming at Q25, assembled clones with MiXCR and retained in-frame beta chains. Here each entry gathers all rows of one CDR3 protein and keeps the most common genes and DNA. The V and J calls shown here were made by TCRdb, not taken from the authors' results. This sample comprises under 950,000 distinct CDR3 sequences, around 20% of them detected only once. Over 15% of the sample is taken by the ten largest.

This receptor chain uses TRBV10-3 and TRBJ1-5; the D region possibly corresponds to TRBD1 (5 bases align). The TCR sequence derives from a male donor with ankylosing spondylitis. Sequencing was done on a sample of blood, either unsorted or a sorted T cell fraction (not recorded which). The DNA sequence is as follows: TGTGCCATCAGTGAGTCGCGTGGACACTACTATAGCAATCAGCCCCAGCATTTT. Its translation reads: CAISESRGHYYSNQPQHF.